Presented here are 21 T cell receptor beta chains from one specimen sequenced in a study of shared clonotypes between healthy human individuals. Some clones are missing from TCRdb's copy, which holds only in-frame ones; the method was immunoSEQ multiplex PCR. The data contain about 2 million clones, 85% to 95% of them singletons. Material for sequencing was naive CD4+ T cells sorted from blood. Specified subset: CD45RA+ positively selected. The receptors originated from a man aged 18 to 35 in good health.

V is TRBV7-6 and J is TRBJ1-2; D remains unclear. Germline loops: CDR1 SGHVS, CDR2 FNYEAQ. The CDR3 spans 16 residues. Trimming cost V 3 bases and J 0 bases, with 14 bases left between them. The CDR3 region has the DNA TGTGCCAGCAGCTTCGGCGGGGTCGGAGCTAACTATGGCTACACCTTC. This translates into CASSFGGVGANYGYTF.

The chain is built from TRBV5-4 and TRBJ1-1, with 9 bases lining up with TRBD1. The CDR3 has 15 residues. V was pared by 3 bases and J by 1 base, with 4 bases of the junction left unmatched. The V gene's germline CDR1 is SGHNT and CDR2 YYREEE (reference sequence). The CDR3 reads CASSYRQGGNTEAFF. The DNA of the CDR3 is TGTGCCAGCAGCTACCGACAGGGGGGGAACACTGAAGCTTTCTTT.

Note on this clone: This same CDR3 is encoded by further DNA sequences in the sample. This sequence joins TRBV9 and TRBJ1-5, with D possibly being TRBD1 (5 bases). The CDR3 has 15 residues. Trimming removed 0 bases at V and 4 bases at J, with 11 bases between. Germline CDR1 and CDR2: SGDLS and YYNGEE. The CDR3 nucleotides are TGTGCCAGCAGCGTAGAAGGGGCGGGAAATCAGCCCCAGCATTTT. Its translation is CASSVEGAGNQPQHF.

The chain employs TRBV7-9 and TRBJ1-1; D possibly corresponds to TRBD1 (5 bases). V was cut by 6 bases and J by 5 bases, with 25 bases left in between. CDR1 SEHNR and CDR2 FQNEAQ come from the germline V gene (reference sequence). The CDR3 loop spans 17 amino acids. The CDR3 spells CASSPAFSGGVGTEAFF. The CDR3 bases are TGTGCCAGCAGTCCGGCATTTTCCGGGGGTGTTGGAACTGAAGCTTTCTTT.

The chain recombines TRBV10-3 with TRBJ2-5, with 7 bases fitting TRBD1. There are 12 residues in the CDR3. V lost 8 bases, J lost 0 bases, and 0 bases stayed unmatched. CDR1 is ENHRY and CDR2 is SYGVKD in the germline V gene. The CDR3 here is CAIGQDQETQYF. DNA of the CDR3: TGTGCCATCGGACAGGACCAAGAGACCCAGTACTTC.

The chain links TRBV10-3 to TRBJ1-1, with TRBD1 as a possible D gene (6 bases). Germline CDR1 reads ENHRY; CDR2 reads SYGVKD. The CDR3 consists of 14 residues. Between the trimmed V and J ends, which lost 7 bases and 1 base, there was a span of 13 bases. Here the CDR3 DNA reads TGTGCCATCAAAGAAGGGGGTCAGAACACTGAAGCTTTCTTT. It yields the protein CAIKEGGQNTEAFF.

The V and J genes are TRBV30 and TRBJ2-3; D is possibly TRBD1 or TRBD2 (5 bases each). Per the germline V gene, CDR1 is GTSNPN and CDR2 is SVGIG (reference sequence). The CDR3 runs 14 residues. V was shortened by 0 bases and J by 4 bases, with 11 bases between the two germline ends. The chain's CDR3 is CAWSVAQGADTQYF. In DNA form, the CDR3 reads TGTGCCTGGAGTGTGGCGCAGGGAGCAGATACGCAGTATTTT.

The V call is TRBV10-3, the J call TRBJ2-4; 9 bases agree with TRBD1. J was trimmed by 7 bases and V by 4 bases; bases with no gene match: 8. This CDR3 has 15 residues. Looked up from germline, CDR1 is ENHRY and CDR2 is SYGVKD. CDR3 sequence: CAISGGTGQNNIQYF. CDR3 bases: TGTGCCATCAGTGGTGGGACAGGGCAAAATAACATTCAGTACTTC.

The chain is built from TRBV14 and TRBJ1-5, with D tentatively TRBD1 (5 bases). Trimming pared 9 bases from V and 0 bases from J, leaving 15 bases between. The length of the CDR3 is 15 residues. The germline CDR1 and CDR2 sequences are SGHDN and FVKESK. The DNA of the CDR3 is TGTGCCAGTAAATCGACGGGGGATAGCAATCAGCCCCAGCATTTT. Its protein is CASKSTGDSNQPQHF. Variable domain in full (rest from reference TRBV14 and TRBJ1-5): EAGVTQFPSHSVIEKGQTVTLRCDPISGHDNLYWYRRVMGKEIKFLLHFVKESKQDESGMPNNRFLAERTGGTYSTLKVQPAELEDSGVYFCASKSTGDSNQPQHFGDGTRLSIL.

The chain carries TRBV6-4 and TRBJ1-4; maybe TRBD1 (5 bases). The V gene lost 3 bases and the J gene lost 0 bases, with 8 bases spanning the gap. The V gene's germline CDR1 is MRHNA and CDR2 SNTAGT. This CDR3 has 15 residues. The CDR3 spells CASSEGTATNEKLFF. The CDR3 region has the DNA TGTGCCAGCAGTGAAGGGACTGCAACTAATGAAAAACTGTTTTTT.

The chain has TRBV7-9 and TRBJ1-3, with 9 bases that match TRBD1. Germline loops: CDR1 SEHNR, CDR2 FQNEAQ (reference sequence). The CDR3 spans 15 residues. V shed 5 bases and J 4 bases; nucleotides not matched to a gene: 6. CDR3 DNA: TGTGCCAGCAGCGATAGACAGGGGGACGGAAACACCATATATTTT. This sequence encodes CASSDRQGDGNTIYF. Filled out from reference TRBV7-9 and TRBJ1-3, the complete variable domain reads DTGVSQNPRHKITKRGQNVTFRCDPISEHNRLYWYRQTLGQGPEFLTYFQNEAQLEKSRLLSDRFSAERPKGSFSTLEIQRTEQGDSAMYLCASSDRQGDGNTIYFGEGSWLTVV.

This chain links TRBV29-1 with TRBJ2-3; the D is unclear. This CDR3 region has 10 residues. V gave up 3 bases and J gave up 11 bases, with 9 bases separating them. CDR1 is SQVTM, CDR2 ANQGSEA, per germline. The CDR3 loop is CSVDFGMQYF. CDR3 in DNA: TGCAGCGTTGACTTTGGGATGCAGTATTTT.

V is TRBV5-1 and J is TRBJ2-4, with 10 bases identical to TRBD1. Unmatched junction bases numbered 7, after V lost 4 bases and J lost 6 bases. The CDR3 length is 15 residues. Germline V gives CDR1 SGHRS, CDR2 YFSETQ. The CDR3 spells CASSELTGGLNIQYF. CDR3 in DNA: TGCGCCAGCAGCGAATTGACAGGGGGCTTAAACATTCAGTACTTC.

The chain has TRBV9 and TRBJ1-1; no clear D. V shed 0 bases and J shed 1 base, with 7 bases lying between them. The CDR3 is 14 amino acids. In germline, CDR1 is SGDLS, CDR2 YYNGEE. CDR3 residues: CASSVDSQNTEAFF. CDR3 nucleotides: TGTGCCAGCAGCGTAGACAGCCAGAACACTGAAGCTTTCTTT.

Details on this clone: The sample carries other DNA sequences with the same CDR3. The V gene is TRBV6-5, the J gene TRBJ2-2; D is ambiguous. Germline lookup yields CDR1 MNHEY and CDR2 SVGAGI. The CDR3 has 12 amino acids. Trimming took off 0 bases at V and 6 bases at J, with 2 bases between the two ends. CDR3 region: CASSYSPGELFF. In DNA, the CDR3 is TGTGCCAGCAGTTACTCTCCCGGGGAGCTGTTTTTT.

This clone was counted a few times. The chain recombines TRBV29-1 with TRBJ1-3; D gene unclear. The germline gives CDR1 SQVTM, CDR2 ANQGSEA. Trimming removed 5 bases from V and 0 bases from J, with 2 bases in between. There are 11 residues in the CDR3. CDR3 sequence (DNA): TGCAGCGTTTACTCTGGAAACACCATATATTTT. Translating gives CSVYSGNTIYF.

This clone was recorded once. The chain joins TRBV5-1 to TRBJ2-7, with unresolved D. The CDR3 is made up of 15 amino acids. Trimming removed 2 bases from V and 2 bases from J, with 14 bases in between. CDR1 and CDR2 from the germline V gene are SGHRS and YFSETQ. CDR3 DNA: TGCGCCAGCAGCTTAGGGTTGGGGTGGGCCTACGAGCAGTACTTC. Residues: CASSLGLGWAYEQYF.

The V gene is TRBV28, the J gene TRBJ2-5, with D perhaps matching TRBD1 (5 bases). The V end lost 1 base, the J end lost 2 bases, and 20 bases lay between the germline ends. This CDR3 is built from 18 residues. CDR1 and CDR2 from the germline V gene are MDHEN and SYDVKM. The CDR3 spells CASSLLTRQKHQQETQYF. The DNA for the CDR3 is TGTGCCAGCAGTTTATTGACCCGACAGAAGCACCAACAAGAGACCCAGTACTTC. Full variable domain (rest looked up from reference TRBV28 and TRBJ2-5): DVKVTQSSRYLVKRTGEKVFLECVQDMDHENMFWYRQDPGLGLRLIYFSYDVKMKEKGDIPEGYSVSREKKERFSLILESASTNQTSMYLCASSLLTRQKHQQETQYFGPGTRLLVL.

V is TRBV9 and J is TRBJ2-5; tentatively, D is TRBD2 (5 bases). Deletions cut 0 bases from V and 7 bases from J, with 13 bases between. The CDR3 has 14 residues. Germline V gene lookup returns CDR1 SGDLS and CDR2 YYNGEE. Written as DNA, the CDR3 is TGTGCCAGCAGCGTAGTTGGTGCGGGCGGGACCCAGTACTTC. This codes for CASSVVGAGGTQYF.

CDR3 amino acids: CASRVGGGIQETQYF. As DNA, the CDR3 is TGTGCCAGCCGGGTTGGCGGGGGGATCCAAGAGACCCAGTACTTC. The gene calls are TRBV2 and TRBJ2-5, with TRBD2 matching 8 bases. This CDR3 comprises 15 residues. Germline assignment: CDR1 SNHLY and CDR2 FYNNEI. The J segment lost 1 base and the V segment lost 8 bases, leaving 9 bases of the junction unmatched.

The rearrangement uses TRBV6-5 and TRBJ2-5; D is uncertain. CDR1 and CDR2 from the germline V gene are MNHEY and SVGAGI. V was pared by 0 bases and J by 5 bases, with 13 bases between. This CDR3 has 15 residues. DNA for the CDR3: TGTGCCAGCAGTTACTCGATTACCAGCATCGAGACCCAGTACTTC. Residues: CASSYSITSIETQYF.